This T cell receptor beta chain appears in the sequencing data of a study of T cell repertoires in cytomegalovirus infection. In the study overall: HLA-B-restricted CMV epitopes that are well studied, plus recently identified HLA-C-restricted ones, were used by the study. From public TCR beta signatures came an indication of both CMV infection and matching HLA type. Study outcomes and limitations: CMV-specific TCR beta clonotypes restricted by HLA-C were the ones dominating the ex vivo response. Cumulative frequency (of public TCR beta family members) identified carriers of CMV plus the relevant HLA.

Germline V gives CDR1 SGHNT, CDR2 YENEEA. Trimming left V 3 bases short and J 4 bases short, with 8 bases between. The CDR3 totals 13 residues. This clonotype was picked up a small number of times. Its antigen is currently unknown. TCRdb re-analysed the reads in MiXCR, keeping a single row per CDR3 protein. The sample contains 380,000 or so distinct CDR3 sequences, about a third of which appear only once. The source was cultured PBMCs, collected from culture after CMV antigen stimulation. This chain connects TRBV11-3 to TRBJ2-3, with D possibly being TRBD2 (5 bases). This receptor was obtained from a human donor in good health (CMV status not recorded). Some clones in this sample may be carry-over from other donors' samples. The CDR3 DNA is TGTGCCAGCAGCTTGACGGACTCAGATACGCAGTATTTT. This codes for CASSLTDSDTQYF.